The rows below give T cell receptor beta chains drawn from one sample of a study of Ad26.COV2.S vaccination and SARS-CoV-2 variants. Libraries were prepared by immunoSEQ multiplex PCR; TCRdb keeps only in-frame clonotypes and omits some of them. Of some 180,000 clones listed, around 88% were seen once; the top ten hold 5.9%. Material: peripheral blood, obtained after recovery from COVID-19. These receptors all stem from a human donor who had recovered from COVID-19. Each CDR3 is given with its conserved first and last residue. The size entry is marked missing in some rows and otherwise reads once, few, many or a size class.

clone_size j_call v_call cdr3_aa
NA TRBJ2-5 TRBV27 CASRGWLQETQYF
NA TRBJ2-2 TRBV5-1 CASSFLTGTNTGELFF
NA TRBJ1-1 TRBV5-1 CASSFFGATEAFF
NA TRBJ2-5 TRBV3-1/TRBV3-2 CASSHRTGQETQYF
NA TRBJ2-5 TRBV2 CASRSGGLAGPQYF
NA TRBJ1-2 TRBV14 CASSPSPGLYGYTF
NA TRBJ2-1 TRBV12-3/TRBV12-4 CASSFTSHNEQFF
NA TRBJ2-3 TRBV18 CASSPDDRGTDTQYF
NA TRBJ2-3 TRBV11-1 CASSLYSETGRDTQYF
NA TRBJ1-6 TRBV7-2 CASSSRQGNSPLHF
NA TRBJ1-5 TRBV19 CASSPPGQPQHF
NA TRBJ1-2 TRBV6-5 CASSFSAGPYGYTF
few TRBJ1-6 TRBV20-1 CSAGDTYLSNNSPLHF
NA TRBJ1-1 TRBV30 CAWSLGTANTEAFF
once TRBJ1-3 TRBV5-1 CASSLGDSTIYF
few TRBJ1-5 TRBV18 CASSPPGQPGQPQHF
once TRBJ2-1 TRBV28 CASSFPEQGALHNEQFF
NA TRBJ1-4 TRBV9 CASSVRATNEKLFF
NA TRBJ2-7 TRBV7-2 CASSLDGPHEQYF
NA TRBJ2-7 TRBV5-1 CASSFGGTGVQYF
NA TRBJ2-1 TRBV7-9 CASSLTSGVNNEQFF
NA TRBJ2-7 TRBV6-1 CASSEALPGQGVEYF
NA TRBJ1-2 TRBV12-3/TRBV12-4 CASSLGGVDGYTF
once TRBJ2-1 TRBV20-1 CSARIGGEQFF
few TRBJ2-1 TRBV10-3 CAISAGGSGLEQFF
NA TRBJ2-2 TRBV18 CASSEVGANTGELFF
NA TRBJ2-5 TRBV7-7 CASSLVSGLQETQYF
NA TRBJ1-6 TRBV10-2 CASSPAGRDSPLHF
NA TRBJ2-2 TRBV7-8 CASSLATGGYTGELFF
once TRBJ2-1 TRBV5-1 CASSLVLAEINEQFF
NA TRBJ2-1 TRBV7-2 CASSLGQGNNEQFF
once TRBJ2-7 TRBV2 CASSVPGGYEQYF
once TRBJ2-7 TRBV5-1 CASSFGAAGGIYEQYF
NA TRBJ1-6 TRBV3-1/TRBV3-2 CASSQEMASYNSPLHF
few TRBJ2-7 TRBV10-1 CASSEPGQGVYEQYF
NA TRBJ1-1 TRBV7-3 CASKSMGVDTEAFF
NA TRBJ2-7 TRBV15 CATSRSSGTPSYEQYF
NA TRBJ2-1 TRBV24-1 CATSDHRGVAVGQFF
once TRBJ2-3 TRBV9 CASSAFTDTQYF
NA TRBJ1-3 TRBV7-2 CASSRYPRNTIYF
NA TRBJ1-3 TRBV14 CASSQVRVKGNTIYF
NA TRBJ2-7 TRBV25-1 CASSYSRAEQYF
NA TRBJ2-7 TRBV11-2 CASSLGGASTYEQYF
NA TRBJ1-1 TRBV28 CASSLTNMNTEAFF
NA TRBJ2-1 TRBV27 CASNRPGNEQFF
NA TRBJ2-5 TRBV19 CASSTSANGRETQYF
NA TRBJ2-2 TRBV27 CASRNPAGPNTGELFF
NA TRBJ2-2 TRBV6-6 CASSYWQGHTGELFF
NA TRBJ2-1 TRBV6-5 CASSYFRTSGGREFF
NA TRBJ2-1 TRBV12-5 CASGLIMTGGRNEQFF
NA TRBJ2-2 TRBV28 CASSLQGAIWGTGELFF
NA TRBJ2-3 TRBV5-1 CASSMTGTSTDTQYF